The source of this TCR beta chain is a study of T-cell memory formation after mild COVID-19. Germline CDR1 MNHEY, CDR2 SVGAGI. Trimming cost V 2 bases and J 0 bases, with 7 bases left between them. This CDR3 contains 14 residues. TCRdb fed the 5' RACE reads into MiXCR, producing one record per CDR3 protein. The repertoire holds roughly 80,000 distinct CDR3 sequences, with more than 11% as singletons. The sequenced material came from PBMCs or a T cell subset sorted from them (not recorded which). This receptor was taken from an adult woman who had mild COVID-19 (a few samples of this study predate the infection). Cell type and time point are not known. J is TRBJ1-1 and V is TRBV6-5; D ambiguous. CDR3 sequence reads: CASSYGVMNTEAFF. CDR3 coding DNA: TGTGCCAGCAGTTACGGTGTCATGAACACTGAAGCTTTCTTT.